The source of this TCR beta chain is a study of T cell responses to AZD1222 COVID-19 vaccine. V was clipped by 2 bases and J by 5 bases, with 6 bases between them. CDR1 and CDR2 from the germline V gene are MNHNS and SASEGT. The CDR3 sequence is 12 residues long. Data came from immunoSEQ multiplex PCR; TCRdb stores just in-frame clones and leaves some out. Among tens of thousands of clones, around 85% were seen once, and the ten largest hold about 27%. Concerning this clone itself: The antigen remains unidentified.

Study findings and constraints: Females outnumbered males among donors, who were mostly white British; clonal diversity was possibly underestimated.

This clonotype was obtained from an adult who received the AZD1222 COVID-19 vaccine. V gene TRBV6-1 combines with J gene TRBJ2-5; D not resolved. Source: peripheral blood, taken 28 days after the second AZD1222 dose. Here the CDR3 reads CASSERAETQYF. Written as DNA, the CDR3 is TGTGCCAGCAGTGAAAGGGCCGAGACCCAGTACTTC.